The table lists the clone carrying this T cell receptor beta chain with many counts. The target antigen is unknown. The sample originates from a study of CD8 T cells in ankylosing spondylitis. Points from the study as a whole: Within matched ankylosing spondylitis synovial fluid, disease-linked clones were reportedly significantly enriched. Seemingly distinctive of ankylosing spondylitis blood was a TCR beta motif formed by eight highly homologous variants. Past studies reported some motif variants in reactive arthritis synovial fluid and blood.

The CDR3 totals 15 residues. V trimming: 4 bases; J trimming: 1 base; junction bases outside the gene matches: 3. Germline CDR1 SGHRS, CDR2 YFSETQ. TCRdb used MiXCR to reprocess the 5' RACE reads, holding one entry per CDR3 protein. This table holds around 540,000 distinct CDR3 sequences, approximately 12% found once. This receptor was identified in a male donor with ankylosing spondylitis. J is TRBJ2-2 and V is TRBV5-1; 8 nucleotides line up with TRBD1. The sample was blood, either unsorted or a sorted T cell fraction (not recorded which). CDR3 sequence (DNA): TGCGCCAGCAGCAAAGGACAGGGGAACACCGGGGAGCTGTTTTTT. As protein: CASSKGQGNTGELFF.